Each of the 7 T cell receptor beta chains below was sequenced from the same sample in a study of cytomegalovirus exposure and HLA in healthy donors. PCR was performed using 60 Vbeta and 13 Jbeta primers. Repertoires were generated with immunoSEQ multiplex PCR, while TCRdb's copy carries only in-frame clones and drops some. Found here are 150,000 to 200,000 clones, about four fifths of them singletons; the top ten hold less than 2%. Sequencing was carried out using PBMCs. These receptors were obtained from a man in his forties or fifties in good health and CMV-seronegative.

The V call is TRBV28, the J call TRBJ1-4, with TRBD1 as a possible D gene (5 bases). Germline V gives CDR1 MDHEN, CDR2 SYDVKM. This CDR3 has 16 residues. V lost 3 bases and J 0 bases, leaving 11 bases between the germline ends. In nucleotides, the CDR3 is TGTGCCAGCAGTTTGTGGGACTTTGCAACTAATGAAAAACTGTTTTTT. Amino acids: CASSLWDFATNEKLFF.

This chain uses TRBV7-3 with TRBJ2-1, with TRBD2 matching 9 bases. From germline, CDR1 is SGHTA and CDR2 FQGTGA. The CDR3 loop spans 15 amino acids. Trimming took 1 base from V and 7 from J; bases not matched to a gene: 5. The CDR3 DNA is TGTGCCAGCAGCTTAATAGCCGCGGGGGGGAATGAGCAGTTCTTC. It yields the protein CASSLIAAGGNEQFF.

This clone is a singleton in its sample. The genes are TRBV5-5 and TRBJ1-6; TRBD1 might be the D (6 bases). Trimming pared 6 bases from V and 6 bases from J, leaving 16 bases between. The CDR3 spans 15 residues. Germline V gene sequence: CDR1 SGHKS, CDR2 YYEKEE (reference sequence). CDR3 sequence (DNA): TGTGCCAGCACGAGGTCGGGGGGCCCTAATTCACCCCTCCACTTT. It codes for CASTRSGGPNSPLHF.

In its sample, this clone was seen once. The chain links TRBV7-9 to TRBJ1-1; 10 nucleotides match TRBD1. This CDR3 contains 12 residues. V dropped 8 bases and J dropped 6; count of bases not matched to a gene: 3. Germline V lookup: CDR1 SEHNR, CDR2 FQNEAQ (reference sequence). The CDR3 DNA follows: TGTGCCAGCGGACAGGGGGGGCCTGAAGCTTTCTTT. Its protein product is CASGQGGPEAFF.

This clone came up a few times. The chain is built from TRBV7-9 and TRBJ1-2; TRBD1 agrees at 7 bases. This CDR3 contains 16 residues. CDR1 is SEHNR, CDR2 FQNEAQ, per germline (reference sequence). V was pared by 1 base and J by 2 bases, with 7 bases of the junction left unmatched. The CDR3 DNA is TGTGCCAGCAGCTTAGGCGGGACAGTAGTAAACTATGGCTACACCTTC. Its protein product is CASSLGGTVVNYGYTF.

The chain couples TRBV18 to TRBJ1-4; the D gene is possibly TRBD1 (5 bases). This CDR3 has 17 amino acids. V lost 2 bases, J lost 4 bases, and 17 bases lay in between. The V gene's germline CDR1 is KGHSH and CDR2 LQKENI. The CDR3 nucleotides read TGTGCCAGCTCACCATTCGACCCTTCAGGGTTTAATGAAAAACTGTTTTTT. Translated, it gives CASSPFDPSGFNEKLFF.

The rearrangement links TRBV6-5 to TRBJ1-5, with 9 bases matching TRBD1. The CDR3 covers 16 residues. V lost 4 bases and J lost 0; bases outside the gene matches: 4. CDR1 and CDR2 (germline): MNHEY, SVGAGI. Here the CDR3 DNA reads TGTGCCAGCAGTTCCGGGACAGGGTATAGCAATCAGCCCCAGCATTTT. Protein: CASSSGTGYSNQPQHF.